This TCR beta chain was sequenced during a study of early T cells in non-severe SARS-CoV-2 infection. Regarding the study as a whole: Comparison of clonotypes with VDJdb favored anti-spike CD8 responses while missing private and CD4 specificities.

This clonotype showed up just once. Its matching antigen is unknown. Individual cDNA molecules were tagged with unique molecular identifiers, the study reported. TCRdb independently ran MiXCR on the 5' RACE reads; one entry per CDR3 protein. The data contain roughly 45,000 distinct CDR3 sequences, 11% of them singletons. The germline gives CDR1 LGHDT, CDR2 YNNKEL (reference sequence). Deletions cut 3 bases from V and 0 bases from J, with 6 bases between. This CDR3 spans 15 amino acids. The sample was whole blood. This chain joins TRBV3-1 and TRBJ2-6; D gene uncertain. This TCR was sampled from an adult who was a healthcare worker with PCR-confirmed SARS-CoV-2 infection or an uninfected control (not recorded which). This CDR3 reads CASSHGVSGANVLTF. The CDR3 DNA reads TGTGCCAGCAGCCATGGGGTCTCTGGGGCCAACGTCCTGACTTTC.